This T cell receptor (beta chain) emerged from a study of T cell repertoires in cytomegalovirus infection. Study as a whole: HLA-B-restricted CMV epitopes that are well studied were used alongside recently identified HLA-C-restricted ones. Matching HLA type and CMV infection were both indicated by public TCR beta signatures.

This CDR3 is 12 amino acids long. V gave up 8 bases and J gave up 6 bases, with 11 bases separating them. In its sample, this clonotype was seen a few times. Its antigen is undetermined. One entry per CDR3 protein, called by TCRdb with MiXCR from the reads. The top ten clones hold over 15% of a sample with about 340,000 distinct CDR3 sequences, about 29% of them seen once. The sequence derives from a human donor in good health (CMV status not recorded). Some clones in this sample may be carry-over from other donors' samples. This chain uses TRBV12-3 or TRBV12-4 with TRBJ2-1; D remains ambiguous. Source: cultured PBMCs, taken from culture after CMV antigen stimulation. The CDR3 nucleotides read TGTGCCAGCTCTGTGTGGGGCAATGAGCAGTTCTTC. This sequence encodes CASSVWGNEQFF.